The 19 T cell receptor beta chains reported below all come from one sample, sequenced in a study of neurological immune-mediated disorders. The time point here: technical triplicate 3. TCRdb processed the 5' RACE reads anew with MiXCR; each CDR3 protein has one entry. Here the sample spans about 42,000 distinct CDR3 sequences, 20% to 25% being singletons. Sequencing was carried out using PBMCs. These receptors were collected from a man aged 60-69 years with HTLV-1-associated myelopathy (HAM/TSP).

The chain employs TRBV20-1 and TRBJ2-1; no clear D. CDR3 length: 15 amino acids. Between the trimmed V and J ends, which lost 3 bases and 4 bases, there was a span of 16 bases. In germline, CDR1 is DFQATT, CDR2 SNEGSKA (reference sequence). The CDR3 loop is CSASDPGSVYNEQFF. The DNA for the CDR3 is TGCAGTGCTAGCGATCCGGGCTCCGTGTACAATGAGCAGTTCTTC.

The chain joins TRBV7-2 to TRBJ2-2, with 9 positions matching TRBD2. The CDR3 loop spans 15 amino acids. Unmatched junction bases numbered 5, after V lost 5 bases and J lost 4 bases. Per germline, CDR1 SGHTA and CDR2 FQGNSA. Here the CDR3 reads CASSPRGGITGELFF. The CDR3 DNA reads TGTGCCAGCAGCCCGCGGGGGGGCATCACCGGGGAGCTGTTTTTT.

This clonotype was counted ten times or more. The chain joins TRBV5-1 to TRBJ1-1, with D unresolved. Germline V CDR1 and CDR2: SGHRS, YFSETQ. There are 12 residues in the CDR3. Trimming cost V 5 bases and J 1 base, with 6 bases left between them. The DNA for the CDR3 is TGCGCCAGCAGAGTTGGGAACACTGAAGCTTTCTTT. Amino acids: CASRVGNTEAFF.

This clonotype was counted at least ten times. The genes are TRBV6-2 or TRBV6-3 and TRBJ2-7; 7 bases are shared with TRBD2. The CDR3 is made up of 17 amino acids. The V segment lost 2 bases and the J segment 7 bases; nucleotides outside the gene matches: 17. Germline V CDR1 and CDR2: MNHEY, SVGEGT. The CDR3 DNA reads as TGTGCCAGCAGTTACGGTCTAGCTAGCGGCTACACGGAAGAGCAGTACTTC. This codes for CASSYGLASGYTEEQYF.

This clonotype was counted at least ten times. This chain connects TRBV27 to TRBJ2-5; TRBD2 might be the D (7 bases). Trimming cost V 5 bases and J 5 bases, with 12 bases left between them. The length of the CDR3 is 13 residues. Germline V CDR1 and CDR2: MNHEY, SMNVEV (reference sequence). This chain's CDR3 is CASSPGGVETQYF. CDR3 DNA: TGTGCCAGCAGTCCGGGGGGCGTGGAGACCCAGTACTTC.

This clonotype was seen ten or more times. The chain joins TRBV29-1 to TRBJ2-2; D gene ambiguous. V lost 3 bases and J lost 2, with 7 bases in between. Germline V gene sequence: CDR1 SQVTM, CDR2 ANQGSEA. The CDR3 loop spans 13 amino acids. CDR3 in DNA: TGCAGCGTTGATATGAGTAACACCGGGGAGCTGTTTTTT. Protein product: CSVDMSNTGELFF.

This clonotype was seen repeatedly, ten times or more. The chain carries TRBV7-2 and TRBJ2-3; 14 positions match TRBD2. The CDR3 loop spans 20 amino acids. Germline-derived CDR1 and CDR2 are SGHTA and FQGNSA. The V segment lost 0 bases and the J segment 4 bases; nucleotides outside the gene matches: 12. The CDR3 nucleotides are TGTGCCAGCAGCTTAGCCTCCTTTACGGGACTAGCGGGAGTCCCAGATACGCAGTATTTT. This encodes CASSLASFTGLAGVPDTQYF. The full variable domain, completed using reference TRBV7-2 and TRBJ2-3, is GAGVSQSPSNKVTEKGKDVELRCDPISGHTALYWYRQSLGQGLEFLIYFQGNSAPDKSGLPSDRFSAERTGGSVSTLTIQRTQQEDSAVYLCASSLASFTGLAGVPDTQYFGPGTRLTVL.

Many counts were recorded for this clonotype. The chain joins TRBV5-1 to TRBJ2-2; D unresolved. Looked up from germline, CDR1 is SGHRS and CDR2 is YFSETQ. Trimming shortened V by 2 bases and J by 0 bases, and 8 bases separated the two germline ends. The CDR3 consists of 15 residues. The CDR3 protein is CASSFVTSNTGELFF. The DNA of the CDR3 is TGCGCCAGCAGCTTTGTCACCTCGAACACCGGGGAGCTGTTTTTT. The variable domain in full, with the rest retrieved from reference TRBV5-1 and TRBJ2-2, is KAGVTQTPRYLIKTRGQQVTLSCSPISGHRSVSWYQQTPGQGLQFLFEYFSETQRNKGNFPGRFSGRQFSNSRSEMNVSTLELGDSALYLCASSFVTSNTGELFFGEGSRLTVL.

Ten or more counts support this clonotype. The CDR3 spells CASSLDLTGNTIYF. The CDR3 DNA follows: TGCGCCAGCAGCTTGGACTTAACTGGAAACACCATATATTTT. The chain joins TRBV5-1 to TRBJ1-3; D remains unclear. The CDR3 totals 14 residues. Germline V lookup: CDR1 SGHRS, CDR2 YFSETQ. Trimming left V 0 bases short and J 2 bases short, with 6 bases between.

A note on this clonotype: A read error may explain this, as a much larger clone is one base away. In nucleotides, the CDR3 is TGCAGCGTTGAAGGGGGGGACGCCTGGGAGCTGTTTTTT. This translates into CSVEGGDAWELFF. This chain uses TRBV29-1 with TRBJ2-2, with D possibly matching TRBD2 (6 bases). The germline V and J ends were trimmed by 1 base and 9 bases, with 12 bases remaining between them. The germline V gene has CDR1 SQVTM and CDR2 ANQGSEA. This CDR3 is built from 13 residues.

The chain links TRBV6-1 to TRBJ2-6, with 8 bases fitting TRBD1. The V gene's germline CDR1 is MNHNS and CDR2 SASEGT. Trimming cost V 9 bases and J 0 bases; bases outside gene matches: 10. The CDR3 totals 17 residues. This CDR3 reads CASGSGTGDSGANVLTF. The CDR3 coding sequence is TGTGCCAGTGGTTCCGGGACAGGAGACTCTGGGGCCAACGTCCTGACTTTC.

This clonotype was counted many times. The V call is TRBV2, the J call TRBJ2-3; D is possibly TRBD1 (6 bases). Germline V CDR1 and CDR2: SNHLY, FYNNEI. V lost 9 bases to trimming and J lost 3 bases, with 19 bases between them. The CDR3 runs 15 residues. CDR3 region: CAREPRGAETDTQYF. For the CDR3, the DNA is TGTGCCAGGGAACCCAGGGGAGCGGAGACAGATACGCAGTATTTT.

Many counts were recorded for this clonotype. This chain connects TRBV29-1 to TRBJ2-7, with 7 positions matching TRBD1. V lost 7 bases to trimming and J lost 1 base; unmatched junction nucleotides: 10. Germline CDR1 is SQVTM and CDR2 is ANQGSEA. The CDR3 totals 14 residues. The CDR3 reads CSASPGTESYEQYF. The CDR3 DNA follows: TGCAGCGCCTCTCCAGGGACAGAATCCTACGAGCAGTACTTC.

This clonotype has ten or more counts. CDR3 sequence: CASSLVQGGDTEAFF. The CDR3 DNA follows: TGTGCCAGCAGCTTAGTTCAAGGAGGGGACACTGAAGCTTTCTTT. The genes are TRBV7-9 and TRBJ1-1; D possibly corresponds to TRBD1 (5 bases). CDR3 size: 15 residues. Deletions cut 1 base from V and 3 bases from J, with 12 bases between. The germline V gene has CDR1 SEHNR and CDR2 FQNEAQ (reference sequence).

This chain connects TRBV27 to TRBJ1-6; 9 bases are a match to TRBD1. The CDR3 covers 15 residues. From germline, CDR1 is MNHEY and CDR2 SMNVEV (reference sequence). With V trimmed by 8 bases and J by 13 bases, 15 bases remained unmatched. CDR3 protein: CASASGGTGIKPLHF. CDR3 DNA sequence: TGTGCCAGCGCATCTGGTGGGACAGGGATTAAGCCCCTCCACTTT.

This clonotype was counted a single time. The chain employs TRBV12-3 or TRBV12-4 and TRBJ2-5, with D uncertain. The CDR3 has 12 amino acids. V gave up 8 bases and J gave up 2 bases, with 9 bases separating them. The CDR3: CASRSGQETQYF. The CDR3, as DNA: TGTGCCAGCCGATCGGGTCAAGAGACCCAGTACTTC.

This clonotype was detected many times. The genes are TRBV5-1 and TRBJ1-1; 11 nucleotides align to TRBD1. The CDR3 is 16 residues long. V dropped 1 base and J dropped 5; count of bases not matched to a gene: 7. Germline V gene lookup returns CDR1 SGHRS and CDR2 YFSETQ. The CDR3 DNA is TGCGCCAGCAGCTTGCCCGGGACAGGGGGTGGTACTGAAGCTTTCTTT. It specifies CASSLPGTGGGTEAFF. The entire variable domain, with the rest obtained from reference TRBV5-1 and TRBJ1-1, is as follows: KAGVTQTPRYLIKTRGQQVTLSCSPISGHRSVSWYQQTPGQGLQFLFEYFSETQRNKGNFPGRFSGRQFSNSRSEMNVSTLELGDSALYLCASSLPGTGGGTEAFFGQGTRLTVV.

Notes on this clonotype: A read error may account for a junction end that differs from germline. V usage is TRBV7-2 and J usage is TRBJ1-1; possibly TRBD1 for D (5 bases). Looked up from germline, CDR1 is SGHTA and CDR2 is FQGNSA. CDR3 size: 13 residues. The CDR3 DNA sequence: TGTGCCAGTAGCTTACCAGGGATGGGTGAAGTTTTCTTT. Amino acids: CASSLPGMGEVFF.

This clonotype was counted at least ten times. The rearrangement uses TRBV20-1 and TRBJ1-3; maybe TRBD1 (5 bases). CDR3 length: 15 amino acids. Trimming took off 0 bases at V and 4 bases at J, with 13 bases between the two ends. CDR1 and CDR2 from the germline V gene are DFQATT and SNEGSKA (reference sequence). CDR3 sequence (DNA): TGCAGTGCTAGAGATTTCCGGGGGAGAGGAAACACCATATATTTT. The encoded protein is CSARDFRGRGNTIYF.